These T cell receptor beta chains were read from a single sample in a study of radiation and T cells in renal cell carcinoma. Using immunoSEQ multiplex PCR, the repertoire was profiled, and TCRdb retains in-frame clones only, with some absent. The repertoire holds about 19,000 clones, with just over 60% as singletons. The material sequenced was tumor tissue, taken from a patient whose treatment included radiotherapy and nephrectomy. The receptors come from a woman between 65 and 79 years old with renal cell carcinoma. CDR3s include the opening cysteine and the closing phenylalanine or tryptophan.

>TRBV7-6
CASSLQGSAEAFF
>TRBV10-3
CAISEVQGGTEAFF
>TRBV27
CASSLRQVLGPLSYEQYF
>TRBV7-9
CASSYVGGEDTDTQYF
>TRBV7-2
CASSTGQTTGELFF
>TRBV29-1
CSVGTGHGYTF
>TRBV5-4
CASSLERGRAAQNIQYF
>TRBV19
CASSISSLVHNEQFF
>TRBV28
CASVSGVINEQFF
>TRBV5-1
CASSAVPDTTQHF
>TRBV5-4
CASSLEPSGVADTQYF
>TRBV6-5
CASSSTSGGDEQYF
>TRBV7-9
CASSLGTALNTGELFF
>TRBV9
CASSPDGSGANVLTF
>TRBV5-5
CASSLAHLDGYTF
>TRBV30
CAWSELGIEQYF
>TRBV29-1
CSVERSVNEQFF
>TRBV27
CASSLIRRQGTDNEQFF
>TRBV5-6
CASSFGTGNTGELFF
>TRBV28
CASSFSPTRGLAGGQNTGELFF
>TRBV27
CASSPLAGLQYF
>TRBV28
CASSLSGRGNTEAFF
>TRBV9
CASSVSTSGGSMNTGELFF
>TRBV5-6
CASSLEGGMGEKLFF
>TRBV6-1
CASSETDFYYGYTF
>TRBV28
CASSALGGQPYEQYF
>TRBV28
CASSPSGGLTDTQYF
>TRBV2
CASNKARYEQYF
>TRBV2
CASSAGTENTEAFF
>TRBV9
CAGSADRGLAGNTIYF
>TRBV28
CASSLPPGREQYF
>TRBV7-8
CASSSRDRDGYGYTF
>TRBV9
CASSLDGGDGTKNIQYF
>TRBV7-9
CASSLDIVGDTQYF
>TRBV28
CASFRERGTEAFF
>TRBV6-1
CASTLDPGAPNAFF
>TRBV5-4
CASSLGPGPGTNEKLFF
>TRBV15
CATSSSGDPGNTIYF
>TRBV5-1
CASSAIPTTISETGELFF
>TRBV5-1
CASTRTGVFDSPLHF
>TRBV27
CASSLGTSGSQETQYF
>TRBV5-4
CASSFWRLYGYTF
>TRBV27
CASSSYEQYF
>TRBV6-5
CASSLQGLLGEAFF